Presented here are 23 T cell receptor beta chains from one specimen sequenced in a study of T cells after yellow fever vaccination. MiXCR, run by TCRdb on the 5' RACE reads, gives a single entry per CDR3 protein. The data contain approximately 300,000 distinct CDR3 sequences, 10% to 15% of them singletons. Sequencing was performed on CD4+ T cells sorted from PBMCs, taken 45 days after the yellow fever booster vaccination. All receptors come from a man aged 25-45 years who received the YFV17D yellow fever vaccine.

This CDR3 reads CSARDFNSPLHF. CDR3 nucleotide sequence: TGCAGTGCTAGGGACTTTAATTCACCCCTCCACTTT. The rearrangement joins TRBV20-1 to TRBJ1-6; D gene unclear. V gave up 3 bases and J gave up 6 bases, with 6 bases separating them. Germline loops: CDR1 DFQATT, CDR2 SNEGSKA (reference sequence). This CDR3 comprises 12 residues.

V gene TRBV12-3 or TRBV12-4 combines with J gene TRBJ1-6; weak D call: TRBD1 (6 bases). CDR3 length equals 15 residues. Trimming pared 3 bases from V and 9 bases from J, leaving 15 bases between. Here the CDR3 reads CASSLEGGTGSPLHF. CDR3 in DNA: TGTGCCAGCAGTTTGGAGGGGGGAACAGGTTCACCCCTCCACTTT.

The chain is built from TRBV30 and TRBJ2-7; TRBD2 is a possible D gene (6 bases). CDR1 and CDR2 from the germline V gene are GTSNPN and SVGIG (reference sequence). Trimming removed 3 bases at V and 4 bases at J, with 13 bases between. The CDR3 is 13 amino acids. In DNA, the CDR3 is TGTGCCTGGAGCCCGGGAGTTAAGTACGAGCAGTACTTC. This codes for CAWSPGVKYEQYF.

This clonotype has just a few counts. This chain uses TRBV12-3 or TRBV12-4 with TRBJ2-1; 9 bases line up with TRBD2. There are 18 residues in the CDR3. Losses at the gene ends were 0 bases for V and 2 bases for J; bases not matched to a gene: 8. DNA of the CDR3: TGTGCCAGCAGTTTAGCCCTGGGTAGCGGGGGCACCTACAATGAGCAGTTCTTC. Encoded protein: CASSLALGSGGTYNEQFF.

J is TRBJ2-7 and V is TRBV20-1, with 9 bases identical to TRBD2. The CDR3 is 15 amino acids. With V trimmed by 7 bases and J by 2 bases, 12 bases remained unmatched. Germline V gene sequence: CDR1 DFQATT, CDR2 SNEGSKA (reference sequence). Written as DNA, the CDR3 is TGCAGTGTTTCCTCAGCAGAGCGGGGGGCCTACGAGCAGTACTTC. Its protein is CSVSSAERGAYEQYF.

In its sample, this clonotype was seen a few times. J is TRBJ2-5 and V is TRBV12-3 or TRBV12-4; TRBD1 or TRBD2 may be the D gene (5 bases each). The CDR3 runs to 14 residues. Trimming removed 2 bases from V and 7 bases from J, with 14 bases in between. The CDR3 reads CASSLSAGSGTQYF. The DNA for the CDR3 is TGTGCCAGCAGTTTATCGGCAGGGAGTGGGACCCAGTACTTC.

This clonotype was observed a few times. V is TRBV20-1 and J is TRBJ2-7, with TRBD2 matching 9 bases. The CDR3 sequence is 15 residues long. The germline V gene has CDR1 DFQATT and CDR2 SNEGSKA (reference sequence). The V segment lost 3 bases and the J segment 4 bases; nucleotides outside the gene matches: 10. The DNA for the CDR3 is TGCAGTGCTAGCGCCCTTAGCGGGAGTAGATACGAGCAGTACTTC. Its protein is CSASALSGSRYEQYF.

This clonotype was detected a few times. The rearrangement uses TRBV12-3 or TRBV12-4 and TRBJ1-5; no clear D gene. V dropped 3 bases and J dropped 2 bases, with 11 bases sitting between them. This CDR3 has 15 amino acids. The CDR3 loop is CASSFGEYGNQPQHF. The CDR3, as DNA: TGTGCCAGCAGTTTTGGGGAATACGGCAATCAGCCCCAGCATTTT.

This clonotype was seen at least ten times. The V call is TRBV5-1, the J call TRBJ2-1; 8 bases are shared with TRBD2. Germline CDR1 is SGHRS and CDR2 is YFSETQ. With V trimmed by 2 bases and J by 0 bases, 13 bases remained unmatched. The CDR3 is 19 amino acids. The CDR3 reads CASSFRRGGLASSYNEQFF. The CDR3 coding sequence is TGCGCCAGCAGCTTCAGACGGGGGGGGCTTGCTAGCTCCTACAATGAGCAGTTCTTC.

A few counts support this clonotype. The CDR3 DNA reads as TGCGCCAGCAGCCAGGGAGGACTAAGCCATGAGCAGTTCTTC. Protein product: CASSQGGLSHEQFF. The chain is built from TRBV4-3 and TRBJ2-1; a possible D gene is TRBD2 (6 bases). The CDR3 spans 14 residues. Germline CDR1 and CDR2: LGHNA and YSLEER. The ends were cut back, 3 bases at V and 8 bases at J, with 14 bases in the middle.

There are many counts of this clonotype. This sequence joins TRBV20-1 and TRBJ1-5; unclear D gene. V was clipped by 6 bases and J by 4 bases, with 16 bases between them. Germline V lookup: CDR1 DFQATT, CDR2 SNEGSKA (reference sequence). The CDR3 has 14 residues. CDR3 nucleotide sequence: TGCAGTGCGGTTCTAGGTTTAGGGAATCAGCCCCAGCATTTT. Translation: CSAVLGLGNQPQHF.

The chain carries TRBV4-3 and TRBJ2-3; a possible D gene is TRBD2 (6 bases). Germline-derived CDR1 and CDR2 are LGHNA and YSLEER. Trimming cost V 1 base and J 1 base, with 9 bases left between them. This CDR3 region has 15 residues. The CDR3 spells CASSQAGGGTDTQYF. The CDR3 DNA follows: TGCGCCAGCAGCCAAGCCGGGGGTGGCACAGATACGCAGTATTTT.

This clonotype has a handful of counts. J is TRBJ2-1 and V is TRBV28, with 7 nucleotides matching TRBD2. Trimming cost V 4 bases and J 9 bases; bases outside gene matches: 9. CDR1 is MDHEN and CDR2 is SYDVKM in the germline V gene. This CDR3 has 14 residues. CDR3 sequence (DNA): TGTGCCAGCAGTTGGGGTACTAGCGCGGGTGAGCAGTTCTTC. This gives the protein CASSWGTSAGEQFF.

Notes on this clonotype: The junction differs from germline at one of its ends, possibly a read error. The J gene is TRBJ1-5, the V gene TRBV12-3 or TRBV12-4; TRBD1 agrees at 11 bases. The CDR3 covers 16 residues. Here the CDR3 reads CASSSRDRGMVQPQRF. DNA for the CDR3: TGTGCCAGCAGTAGCAGGGACAGGGGGATGGTTCAGCCCCAGCGTTTT.

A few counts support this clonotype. The CDR3 sequence is CASSYRDRGAAGANVLTF. CDR3 bases: TGCGCCAGCAGCTATCGGGACAGGGGTGCGGCTGGGGCCAACGTCCTGACTTTC. V and J are TRBV4-3 and TRBJ2-6; 10 bases align to TRBD1. V lost 5 bases, J lost 2 bases, and 9 bases stayed unmatched. Germline lookup yields CDR1 LGHNA and CDR2 YSLEER. The CDR3 extends over 18 amino acids.

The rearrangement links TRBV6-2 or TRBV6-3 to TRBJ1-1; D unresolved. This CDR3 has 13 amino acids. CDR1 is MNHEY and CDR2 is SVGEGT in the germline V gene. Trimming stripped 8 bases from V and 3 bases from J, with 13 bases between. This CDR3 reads CASLRHSDTEAFF. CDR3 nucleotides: TGTGCCAGCTTAAGGCACTCCGACACTGAAGCTTTCTTT.

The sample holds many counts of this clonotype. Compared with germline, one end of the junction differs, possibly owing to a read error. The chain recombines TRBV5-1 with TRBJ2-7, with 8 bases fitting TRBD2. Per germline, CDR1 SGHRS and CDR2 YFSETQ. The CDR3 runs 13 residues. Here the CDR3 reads CASSLAGSYEQYF. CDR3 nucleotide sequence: TGTGCCAGCAGCTTAGCGGGGTCCTACGAGCAGTACTTC. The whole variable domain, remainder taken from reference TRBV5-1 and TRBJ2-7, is KAGVTQTPRYLIKTRGQQVTLSCSPISGHRSVSWYQQTPGQGLQFLFEYFSETQRNKGNFPGRFSGRQFSNSRSEMNVSTLELGDSALYLCASSLAGSYEQYFGPGTRLTVT.

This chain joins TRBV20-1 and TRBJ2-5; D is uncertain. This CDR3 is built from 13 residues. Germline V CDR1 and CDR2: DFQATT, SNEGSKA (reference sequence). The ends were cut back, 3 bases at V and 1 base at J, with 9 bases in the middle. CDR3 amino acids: CSASTGPQETQYF. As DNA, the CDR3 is TGCAGTGCTAGTACCGGCCCCCAAGAGACCCAGTACTTC.

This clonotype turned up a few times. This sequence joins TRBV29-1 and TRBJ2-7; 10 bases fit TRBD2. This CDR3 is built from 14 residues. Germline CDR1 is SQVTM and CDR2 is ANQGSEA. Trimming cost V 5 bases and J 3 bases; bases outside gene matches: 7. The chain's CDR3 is CSVRPSGSSYEQYF. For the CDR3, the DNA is TGCAGCGTTCGTCCTAGCGGGAGCAGCTACGAGCAGTACTTC.

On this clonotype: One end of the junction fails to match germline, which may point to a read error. The CDR3 sequence is CDSRVPRGVGTGEQYF. The CDR3 DNA sequence: TGTGACAGCAGGGTCCCTCGCGGGGTGGGAACGGGAGAGCAGTACTTC. The rearrangement links TRBV28 to TRBJ2-7, with D possibly being TRBD2 (6 bases). In germline, CDR1 is MDHEN, CDR2 SYDVKM. The CDR3 loop spans 16 amino acids.

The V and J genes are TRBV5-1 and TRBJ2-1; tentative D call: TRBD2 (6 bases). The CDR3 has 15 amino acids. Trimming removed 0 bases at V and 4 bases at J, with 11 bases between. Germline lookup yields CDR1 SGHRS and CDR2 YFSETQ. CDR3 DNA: TGCGCCAGCAGCTTGGGTAGCGGTCCTTACAATGAGCAGTTCTTC. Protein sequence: CASSLGSGPYNEQFF.

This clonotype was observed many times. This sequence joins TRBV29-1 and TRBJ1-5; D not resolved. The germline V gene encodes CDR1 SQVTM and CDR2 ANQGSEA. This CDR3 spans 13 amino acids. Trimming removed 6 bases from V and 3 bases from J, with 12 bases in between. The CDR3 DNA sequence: TGCAGCGTGAGAGACACCAACAATCAGCCCCAGCATTTT. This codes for CSVRDTNNQPQHF.

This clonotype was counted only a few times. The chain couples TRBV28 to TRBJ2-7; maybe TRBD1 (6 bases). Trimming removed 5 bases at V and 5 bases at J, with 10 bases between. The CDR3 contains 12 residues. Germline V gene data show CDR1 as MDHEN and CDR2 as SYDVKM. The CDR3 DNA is TGTGCCAGCAGTCCTTACAGGGACGAGCAGTACTTC. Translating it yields CASSPYRDEQYF.